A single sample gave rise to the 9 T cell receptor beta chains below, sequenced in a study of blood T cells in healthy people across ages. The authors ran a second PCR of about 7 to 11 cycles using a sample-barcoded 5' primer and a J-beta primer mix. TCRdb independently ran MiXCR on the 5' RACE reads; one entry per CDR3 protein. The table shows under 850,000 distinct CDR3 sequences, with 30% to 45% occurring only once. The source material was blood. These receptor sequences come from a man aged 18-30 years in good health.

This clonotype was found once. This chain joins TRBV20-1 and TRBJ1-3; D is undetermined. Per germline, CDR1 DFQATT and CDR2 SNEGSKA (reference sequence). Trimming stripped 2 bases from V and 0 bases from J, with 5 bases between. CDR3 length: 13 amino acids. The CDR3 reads CSARSGSGNTIYF. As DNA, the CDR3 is TGCAGTGCTAGAAGCGGCTCTGGAAACACCATATATTTT.

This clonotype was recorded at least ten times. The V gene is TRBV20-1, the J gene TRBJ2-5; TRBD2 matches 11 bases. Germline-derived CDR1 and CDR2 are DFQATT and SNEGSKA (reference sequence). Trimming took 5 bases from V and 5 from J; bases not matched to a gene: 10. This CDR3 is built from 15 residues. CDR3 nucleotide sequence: TGCAGTGCTCCTGGGACTAGCGGCTTCGGGGAGACCCAGTACTTC. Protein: CSAPGTSGFGETQYF.

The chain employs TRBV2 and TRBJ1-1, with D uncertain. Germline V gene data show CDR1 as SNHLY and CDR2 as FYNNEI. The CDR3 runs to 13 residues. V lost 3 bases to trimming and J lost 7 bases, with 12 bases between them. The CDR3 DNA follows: TGTGCCAGCAGTGAGGGCAGAACCGGTGAAGCTTTCTTT. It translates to CASSEGRTGEAFF.

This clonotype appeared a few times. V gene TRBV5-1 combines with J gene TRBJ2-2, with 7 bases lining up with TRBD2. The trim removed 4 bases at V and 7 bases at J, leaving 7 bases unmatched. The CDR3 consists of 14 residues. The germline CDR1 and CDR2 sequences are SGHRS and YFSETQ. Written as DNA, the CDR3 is TGCGCCAGCAGCGCCGGACTAGAGGGCGGGGAGCTGTTTTTT. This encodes CASSAGLEGGELFF.

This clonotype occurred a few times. CDR3 sequence: CASRGTGGSYEQYF. CDR3 DNA: TGTGCCAGCAGGGGGACAGGAGGCTCCTACGAGCAGTACTTC. This chain links TRBV12-3 or TRBV12-4 with TRBJ2-7, with 8 bases identical to TRBD1. V lost 6 bases, J lost 0 bases, and 4 bases stayed unmatched. The CDR3 sequence is 14 residues long.

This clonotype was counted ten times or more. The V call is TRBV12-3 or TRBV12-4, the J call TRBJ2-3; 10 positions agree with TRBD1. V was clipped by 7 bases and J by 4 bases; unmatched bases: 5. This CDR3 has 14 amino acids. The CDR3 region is CASKRDRGPDTQYF. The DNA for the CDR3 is TGTGCCAGCAAACGGGACAGGGGACCAGATACGCAGTATTTT.

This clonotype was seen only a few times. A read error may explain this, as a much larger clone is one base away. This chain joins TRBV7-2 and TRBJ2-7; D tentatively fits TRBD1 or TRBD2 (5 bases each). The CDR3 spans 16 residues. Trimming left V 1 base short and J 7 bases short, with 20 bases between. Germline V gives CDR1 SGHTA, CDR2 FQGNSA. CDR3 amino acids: CASSLVWQGGGNEQYF. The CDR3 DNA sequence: TGTGCCAGCAGCTTAGTCTGGCAGGGTGGAGGCAATGAGCAGTACTTC.

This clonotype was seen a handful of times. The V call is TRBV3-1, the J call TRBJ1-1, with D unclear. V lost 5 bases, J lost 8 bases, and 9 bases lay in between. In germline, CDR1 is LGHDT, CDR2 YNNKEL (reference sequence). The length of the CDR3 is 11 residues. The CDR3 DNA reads TGTGCCAGCAGCACCGTGGACGAAGCTTTCTTT. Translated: CASSTVDEAFF.

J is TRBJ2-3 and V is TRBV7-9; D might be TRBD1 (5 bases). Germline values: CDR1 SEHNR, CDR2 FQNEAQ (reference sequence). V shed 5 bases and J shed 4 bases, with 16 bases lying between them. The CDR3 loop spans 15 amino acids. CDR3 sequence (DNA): TGTGCCAGCAGCCCCCACGGCCCCAGGGCAGATACGCAGTATTTT. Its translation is CASSPHGPRADTQYF.